Sequencing of this T cell receptor beta chain was carried out in a study of human T cells and chemical hapten exposure (dated by TCRdb to 2020 to 2023). Concerning the study at large: For sensitization, 2% DPC in acetone was applied to a 2 cm by 2 cm area of upper inner arm skin. Throughout the study period of 20 to 25 weeks, patients also received therapeutic DPC doses to the scalp every week. Patch testing was done on the upper back using Finn chambers containing 0.01% DPC, and results were scored after 6 days according to International Contact Dermatitis Research Group standards. The mostly female patient cohort included alopecia areata with under or over 50% scalp involvement, alopecia totalis and alopecia universalis. Libraries were pooled for sequencing, and variation in per-sample TCR yields was attributed mainly to small differences in library volumes within the pool. This study followed changes in the peripheral blood TCR repertoire in vivo during primary and secondary sensitization of alopecia patients to the hapten diphenylcyclopropenone (DPC). Blood was sampled from patients pre-sensitization (week 0) and at 2, 6 and about 24 weeks after DPC sensitization. Blood for TCR sequencing was provided by twenty-nine alopecia patients at one to four time points (pre-sensitization, 2, 6 and 24 weeks). The investigation overall reported the following: Alopecia, a presumed autoimmune disease, was present in all patients, so the immune response of the patients might differ from that of healthy individuals. The number of TCRs above 1 in 1000 frequency did not change with DPC sensitization; there was no evidence of global repertoire structure alterations. Expanded TCRs formed significantly more large CDR3 similarity clusters than pre-sensitization or healthy control sets, consistent with antigen-driven responses. After repeated subsampling, changes were observed in the strength of the expansion versus patch-test correlation and in the threshold at which the correlation became significant. The number of PT1 expanded TCRs positively correlated with patch test score, significant at thresholds 8, 16 and 32 but not 4.

The time point label, as the study defines it: pre-sensitization, week 0. The treatment or condition label of this sample denotes: therapeutic diphenylcyclopropenone sensitization with weekly scalp DPC. At every patch-test visit, the blood draw took place before the patch test was put on. Patients were considered eligible if aged 18 to 70, diagnosed with alopecia and deemed suitable for DPC therapy, and patients were excluded if pregnant. Total RNA was extracted from unfractionated whole blood that had been collected in Tempus Blood RNA tubes. Concerning this clonotype: The antigen it binds to is not known. The junction shows a germline mismatch at one end, possibly a read error.

CDR1 and CDR2 are drawn from the germline V gene: MDHEN, SYDVKM. From the cysteine up to the phenylalanine, the CDR3 has a length of 12 residues. Of all the DNA, just the CDR3 is kept, 36 bases in frame from base 1. Libraries were built with RACE. Sequencing instrument: NextSeq 500. Library preparation attached unique molecular identifiers to individual cDNA molecules for quantitative, reproducible TCR counting. From each blood RNA sample, both TCR alpha and TCR beta chains were sequenced. Per the source publication's procedure: The median number of TCRs per sample was 85,000 to 100,000, ranging from 23,224 to 690,600. The Decombinator software suite was used to annotate V, J and CDR3 in the TCR reads. To make PS versus PT1 abundance plots, every sample was subsampled to the same number of TCRs (28,000). TCRs were defined as expanded if absent before sensitization and observed at least eight times at the 2-week time point. TCRdb redid the processing of the public reads, applying fastp at Q25 and MiXCR, and retained in-frame beta chains. Each entry is one CDR3 protein sequence, shown with its most common DNA and genes. The V and J calls shown here were made by TCRdb, not taken from the authors' results. This sample comprises 65,000 to 90,000 distinct CDR3 sequences, about 15% of them detected only once. The top ten constitute over 3.5% of the sample.

The sequencing used whole blood, collected in connection with sensitization to the hapten diphenylcyclopropenone (DPC). The chain is assembled from TRBV28 and TRBJ2-1, with no confidently assigned D gene. The clonotype was recovered from a woman in her 50s with alopecia areata. Some clones in this sample may be carry-over from other donors' samples. The CDR3 is CASSLTRREKFF. The nucleotides are TGTGCCAGCAGTTTGACCCGGCGTGAGAAGTTCTTC.